The present T cell receptor beta chain was sequenced within a study of T cell repertoires in cytomegalovirus infection. Study in general: From public TCR beta signatures came an indication of both CMV infection and matching HLA type.

In TCRdb, the reads were re-called with MiXCR into one record per CDR3 protein. The top ten hold around a sixth of the sample, which has 200,000 to 250,000 distinct CDR3 sequences, 22% seen once. The table lists this clonotype with a few counts. Its antigen is not known. V dropped 4 bases and J dropped 3; count of bases not matched to a gene: 6. The germline V gene encodes CDR1 SNHLY and CDR2 FYNNEI. The CDR3 is 16 residues long. Study findings and constraints: Dominant in the ex vivo response were TCR beta clonotypes restricted by HLA-C and specific for CMV. Adding up the frequency of public TCR beta families identified people who carried CMV plus the relevant HLA.

The V gene is TRBV2, the J gene TRBJ2-6; 7 positions agree with TRBD1. The clonotype was recovered from a human donor in good health (CMV status not recorded). Some clones in this sample may be carry-over from other donors' samples. The material sequenced was CD8+ T cells from PBMCs. In DNA, the CDR3 is TGTGCCAGCAGTGGAGACAGGGTCTTTGGGGCCAACGTCCTGACTTTC. Residues: CASSGDRVFGANVLTF. Based on the CDR3 plus reference TRBV2 and TRBJ2-6, the full variable domain is EPEVTQTPSHQVTQMGQEVILRCVPISNHLYFYWYRQILGQKVEFLVSFYNNEISEKSEIFDDQFSVERPDGSNFTLKIRSTKLEDSAMYFCASSGDRVFGANVLTFGAGSRLTVL.